Below, one TCR beta chain is given with its context. Antigen: not known. Incorporated into the TCR beta cDNA libraries were unique molecular identifiers, which served to reduce PCR and sequencing biases. Starting from around 1 to 10 million T cells, the study yielded hundreds of thousands of cDNA molecules. MiXCR, applied by TCRdb to the PCR reads, yields one record per CDR3 protein. Found here are roughly 540,000 distinct CDR3 sequences, 34% of them singletons; the top ten hold less than 6%. The data originate from a study of post-analysis software for immune sequencing data. Overall study context: Relapsing-remitting, secondary progressive and progressive-relapsing forms of multiple sclerosis all featured among disease courses. Regarding the study as a whole: Patients with multiple sclerosis recorded significantly lower normalized Chao1 diversity than controls, the study found.

The sample taken for sequencing was blood. The receptor comes from a girl aged 2-17 years with multiple sclerosis.

The CDR3 nucleotides read TGTGCCAGCAGTGATGTACAGGGTAGGGATGAGCAGTTCTTC. Amino acids: CASSDVQGRDEQFF. The rearrangement joins TRBV6-1 to TRBJ2-1; D may be TRBD1 (6 bases). Germline values: CDR1 MNHNS, CDR2 SASEGT. The germline V and J ends were trimmed by 3 bases and 8 bases, with 14 bases remaining between them. The CDR3 runs 14 residues.